There are a few counts of the clone carrying this T cell receptor (beta chain). Its antigen is as yet unknown. This CDR3 is 16 amino acids long. The J segment lost 4 bases and the V segment lost 1 base, leaving 7 bases of the junction unmatched. Germline CDR1 and CDR2: SGHDT and YYEEEE. These data belong to a study of shared clonotypes between healthy human individuals. Donors included only healthy HIV-negative adults lacking recent acute infections or vaccinations. Some clones are missing from TCRdb's copy, which holds only in-frame ones; the method was immunoSEQ multiplex PCR. Found here are over 850,000 clones, 78% of them singletons; the top ten hold approximately 0.56%. Points from the study as a whole: Incomplete sequencing of sorted subsets was indicated by rarefaction despite large depth.

This TCR was recovered from a man younger than 35 in good health. Some clones in this sample may be carry-over from other donors' samples. The chain joins TRBV5-6 to TRBJ2-3; TRBD2 aligns across 9 bases. Specimen: memory CD4+ T cells from PBMCs. Subset defined: CD45RA-negative fraction. CDR3 loop: CASSLRSSGTADTQYF. In DNA, the CDR3 is TGTGCCAGCAGCTTGAGATCTAGCGGGACCGCAGATACGCAGTATTTT.